What follows describes a single TCR beta chain. TCRdb's copy holds only in-frame clones and misses some; the assay was immunoSEQ multiplex PCR. This sample has about 120,000 clones, with approximately 87% found just once. The data were taken from a study of control samples from healthy donors and cancer patients. Sequencing was performed on blood. This receptor was obtained from a man aged 25-45 years in good health.

CDR3 coding DNA: TGTGCCACCAGCAGAGATGACCGGGGGCCCGGGTATGAAGCTTTCTTT. Amino acids: CATSRDDRGPGYEAFF. V gene TRBV15 combines with J gene TRBJ1-1; D might be TRBD1 (6 bases). CDR3 length: 16 residues. CDR1 LNHNV and CDR2 YYDKDF come from the germline V gene (reference sequence). V gave up 0 bases and J gave up 7 bases, with 18 bases separating them.